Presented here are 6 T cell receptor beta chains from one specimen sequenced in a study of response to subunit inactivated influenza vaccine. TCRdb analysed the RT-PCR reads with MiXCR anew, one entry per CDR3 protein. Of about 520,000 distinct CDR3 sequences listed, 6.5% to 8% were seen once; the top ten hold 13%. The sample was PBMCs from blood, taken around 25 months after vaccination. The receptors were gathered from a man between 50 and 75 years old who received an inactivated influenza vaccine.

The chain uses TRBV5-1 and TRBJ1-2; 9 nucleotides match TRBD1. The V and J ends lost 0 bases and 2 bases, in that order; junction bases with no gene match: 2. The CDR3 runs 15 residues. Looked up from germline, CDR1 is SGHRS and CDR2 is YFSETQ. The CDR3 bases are TGCGCCAGCAGCTTGGGGGGGACAGGGAACTATGGCTACACCTTC. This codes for CASSLGGTGNYGYTF.

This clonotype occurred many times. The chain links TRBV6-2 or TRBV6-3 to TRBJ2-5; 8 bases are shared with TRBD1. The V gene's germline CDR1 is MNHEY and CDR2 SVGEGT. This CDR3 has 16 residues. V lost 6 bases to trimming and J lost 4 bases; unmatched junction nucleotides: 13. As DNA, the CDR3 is TGTGCCAGCAGCCCTTTATCCGGGACAGGTAGAGAGACCCAGTACTTC. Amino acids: CASSPLSGTGRETQYF.

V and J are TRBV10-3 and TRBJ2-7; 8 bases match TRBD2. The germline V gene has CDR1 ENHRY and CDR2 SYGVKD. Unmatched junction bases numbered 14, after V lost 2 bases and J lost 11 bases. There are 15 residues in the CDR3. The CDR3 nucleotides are TGTGCCATCAGTGAGCACCCGGGCCTTAGCGGGGTCGAGTACTTC. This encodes CAISEHPGLSGVEYF.

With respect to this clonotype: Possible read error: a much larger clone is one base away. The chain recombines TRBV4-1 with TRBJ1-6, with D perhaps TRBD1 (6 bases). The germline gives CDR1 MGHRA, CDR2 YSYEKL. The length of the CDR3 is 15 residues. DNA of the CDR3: TGCGCCAGCAGCCAAGATGGACAGTATAAATCACCCCTCCACTTT. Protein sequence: CASSQDGQYKSPLHF.

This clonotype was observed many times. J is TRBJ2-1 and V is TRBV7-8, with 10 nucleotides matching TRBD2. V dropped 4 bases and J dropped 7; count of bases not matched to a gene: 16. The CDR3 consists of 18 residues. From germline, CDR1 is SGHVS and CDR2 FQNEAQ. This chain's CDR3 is CASSSTPKRGGPKNEQFF. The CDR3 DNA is TGTGCCAGCAGCTCAACCCCGAAGCGGGGGGGCCCTAAGAATGAGCAGTTCTTC.

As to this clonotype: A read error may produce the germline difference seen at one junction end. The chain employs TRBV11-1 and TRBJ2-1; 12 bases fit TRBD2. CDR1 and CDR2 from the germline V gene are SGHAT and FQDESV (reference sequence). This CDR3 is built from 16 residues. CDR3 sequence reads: CASSSELAGGYNEQIF. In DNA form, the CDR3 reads TGTGCCAGCAGCTCCGAACTAGCGGGGGGTTACAATGAGCAGATCTTC.